One and the same sample provided the 10 T cell receptor beta chains below, sequenced in a study of T cell responses to AZD1222 COVID-19 vaccine (dated by TCRdb to the early 2020s). The time point label for this specimen denotes: baseline before first vaccination. The library was built by means of the immunoSEQ multiplex PCR assay. TCRdb took over this immuneACCESS table, retaining in-frame rearrangements with V and J assigned. Such tables are incomplete; in checked studies, under half of the missing clones stem from an unresolved V gene, and the remainder is unexplained. This sample holds under 150,000 clones; 80% to 95% were observed only once. The ten largest account for about 3.1% of the sample. The sequenced sample was peripheral blood, obtained on day 0 of AZD1222 vaccination. The source is an adult in good health.

The gene calls are TRBV27 and TRBJ2-2; D may be TRBD2 (5 bases). V lost 7 bases, J lost 6 bases, and 15 bases lay in between. The CDR3 consists of 14 residues. Germline V lookup: CDR1 MNHEY, CDR2 SMNVEV (reference sequence). The CDR3 region has the DNA TGTGCCAGCAAGACACTGTCGGAGGCCGGGGAGCTGTTTTTT. This gives the protein CASKTLSEAGELFF.

The chain is built from TRBV5-6 and TRBJ1-2; 7 nucleotides match TRBD1. Trimming took 6 bases from V and 6 from J; bases not matched to a gene: 11. This CDR3 spans 14 amino acids. The germline V gene has CDR1 SGHDT and CDR2 YYEEEE. CDR3 in amino acids: CASTPGGRVDGYTF. CDR3 nucleotide sequence: TGTGCCAGCACCCCAGGGGGGCGGGTCGATGGCTACACCTTC.

The chain carries TRBV11-2 and TRBJ2-5; D call uncertain. V was trimmed by 3 bases and J by 5 bases, leaving 10 bases between them. Germline V gene sequence: CDR1 SGHAT, CDR2 FQNNGV. The CDR3 runs to 13 residues. As DNA, the CDR3 is TGTGCCAGCAGCTTTAACCTTCAGGAGACCCAGTACTTC. This translates into CASSFNLQETQYF.

The chain is built from TRBV6-2 or TRBV6-3 and TRBJ2-7; D call uncertain. Germline CDR1 and CDR2: MNHEY and SVGEGT. Trimming cost V 2 bases and J 6 bases, with 11 bases left between them. The CDR3 is made up of 13 amino acids. This CDR3 is CASSYGSIGEQYF. The CDR3 nucleotides read TGTGCCAGCAGTTACGGGTCCATCGGCGAGCAGTACTTC.

In its sample, this clone was seen a few times. This chain connects TRBV14 to TRBJ1-3; D ambiguous. Trimming took 1 base from V and 3 from J, leaving 4 bases between them. The CDR3 is made up of 13 amino acids. Germline values: CDR1 SGHDN, CDR2 FVKESK. The CDR3 DNA reads as TGTGCCAGCAGCCAAGTCATTGGAAACACCATATATTTT. This sequence encodes CASSQVIGNTIYF.

V usage is TRBV6-1 and J usage is TRBJ2-1; D may be TRBD2 (5 bases). Germline loops: CDR1 MNHNS, CDR2 SASEGT. This CDR3 is 11 amino acids long. Trimming cost V 3 bases and J 11 bases, with 8 bases left between them. CDR3 amino acids: CASSERGKQFF. CDR3 in DNA: TGTGCCAGCAGTGAGCGAGGGAAGCAGTTCTTC.

The table lists this clone with a count of one. This chain connects TRBV6-2 or TRBV6-3 to TRBJ2-4; TRBD2 agrees at 7 bases. CDR3 length: 17 amino acids. Trimming removed 0 bases from V and 7 bases from J; junction bases left unmatched: 12. Germline assignment: CDR1 MNHEY and CDR2 SVGEGT. The CDR3 sequence: CASSYSVNRGGVNIQYF. CDR3 coding DNA: TGTGCCAGCAGTTACTCTGTCAACCGGGGAGGGGTGAACATTCAGTACTTC.

The V call is TRBV28, the J call TRBJ2-5; 12 bases map to TRBD1. Germline lookup yields CDR1 MDHEN and CDR2 SYDVKM. Unmatched junction bases numbered 6, after V lost 5 bases and J lost 5 bases. CDR3 length: 15 amino acids. The CDR3 DNA sequence: TGTGCCAGCAGTGGGACAGGGGGCGGTATGGAGACCCAGTACTTC. Amino acids: CASSGTGGGMETQYF. The full variable domain, in which reference TRBV28 and TRBJ2-5 provide the parts outside the CDR3, is DVKVTQSSRYLVKRTGEKVFLECVQDMDHENMFWYRQDPGLGLRLIYFSYDVKMKEKGDIPEGYSVSREKKERFSLILESASTNQTSMYLCASSGTGGGMETQYFGPGTRLLVL.

This clone was found once. The chain combines TRBV28 with TRBJ1-2; D is ambiguous. V lost 2 bases and J 3 bases, leaving 10 bases between the germline ends. CDR3 length: 14 residues. Germline assignment: CDR1 MDHEN and CDR2 SYDVKM. This CDR3 reads CASSLLGGDYGYTF. CDR3 nucleotides: TGTGCCAGCAGTTTACTGGGCGGGGACTATGGCTACACCTTC.

The table lists this clone with a count of one. V and J are TRBV11-3 and TRBJ2-7; 10 bases map to TRBD1. The CDR3 is 15 amino acids. Germline V lookup: CDR1 SGHNT, CDR2 YENEEA. Trimming at V came to 5 bases and at J to 2 bases, leaving 6 bases not matched to a gene. CDR3 sequence: CASSPGTGVPYEQYF. The CDR3 nucleotides read TGTGCCAGCAGCCCAGGGACAGGGGTCCCCTACGAGCAGTACTTC.